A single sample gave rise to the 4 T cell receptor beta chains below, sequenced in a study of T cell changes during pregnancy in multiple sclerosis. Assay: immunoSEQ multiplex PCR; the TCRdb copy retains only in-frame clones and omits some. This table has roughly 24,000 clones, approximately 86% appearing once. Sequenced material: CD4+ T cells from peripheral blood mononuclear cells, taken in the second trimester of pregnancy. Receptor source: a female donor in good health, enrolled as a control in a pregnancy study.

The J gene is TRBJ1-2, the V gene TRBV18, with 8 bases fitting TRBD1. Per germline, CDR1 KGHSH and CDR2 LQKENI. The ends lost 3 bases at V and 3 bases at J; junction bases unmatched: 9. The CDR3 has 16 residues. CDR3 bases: TGTGCCAGCTCACCCCTACCGGGACAGGTCGACTATGGCTACACCTTC. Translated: CASSPLPGQVDYGYTF.

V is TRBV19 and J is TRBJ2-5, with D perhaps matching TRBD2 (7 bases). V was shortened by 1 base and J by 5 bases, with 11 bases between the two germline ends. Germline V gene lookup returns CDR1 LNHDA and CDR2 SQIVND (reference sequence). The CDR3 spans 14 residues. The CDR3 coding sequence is TGTGCCAGTAGTATAGGGGCGGGGGCCGAGACCCAGTACTTC. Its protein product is CASSIGAGAETQYF.

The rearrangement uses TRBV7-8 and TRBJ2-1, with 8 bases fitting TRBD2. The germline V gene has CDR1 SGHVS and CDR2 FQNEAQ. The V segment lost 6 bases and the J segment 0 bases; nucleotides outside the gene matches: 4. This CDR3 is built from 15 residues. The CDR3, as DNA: TGTGCCAGCAGGGCTAGCGGGTCCTCCTACAATGAGCAGTTCTTC. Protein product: CASRASGSSYNEQFF.

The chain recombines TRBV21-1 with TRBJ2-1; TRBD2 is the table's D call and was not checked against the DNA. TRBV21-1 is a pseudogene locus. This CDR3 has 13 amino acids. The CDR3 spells CATPSGTYNEQFF. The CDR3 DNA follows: TGTGCCACACCTAGCGGGACCTACAATGAGCAGTTCTTC.